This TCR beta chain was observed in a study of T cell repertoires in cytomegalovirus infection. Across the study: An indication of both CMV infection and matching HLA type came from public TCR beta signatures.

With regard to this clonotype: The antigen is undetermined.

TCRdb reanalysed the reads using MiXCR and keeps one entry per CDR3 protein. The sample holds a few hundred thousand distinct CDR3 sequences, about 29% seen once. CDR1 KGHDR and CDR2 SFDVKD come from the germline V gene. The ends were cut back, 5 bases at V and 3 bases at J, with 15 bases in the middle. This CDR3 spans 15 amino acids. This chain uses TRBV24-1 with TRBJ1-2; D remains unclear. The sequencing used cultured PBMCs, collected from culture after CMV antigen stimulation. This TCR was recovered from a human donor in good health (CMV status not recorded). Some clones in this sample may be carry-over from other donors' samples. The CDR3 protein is CATSGIGPLDYGYTF. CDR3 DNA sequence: TGTGCCACCAGTGGAATAGGTCCCTTGGACTATGGCTACACCTTC.